A single sample is the source of the 19 T cell receptor beta chains below, sequenced in a study of a mutant IDH1 vaccine in newly diagnosed glioma. Their specific antigens are unknown. Indicated time point: week 11, during vaccination. Each vaccine dose was 300 ug of mutant IDH1 20-mer peptide, with topical imiquimod. This table comes from immunoSEQ multiplex PCR, and its TCRdb copy is limited to in-frame clones, with some not included. The profile shows roughly 120,000 clones, 80% of them singletons. Sample: PBMCs, taken from a glioma patient whose treatment included an IDH1 peptide vaccine. Source of these receptors: a man aged 35 to 55 with glioma.

The chain employs TRBV5-1 and TRBJ2-7; D unclear. The CDR3 spans 14 residues. V gave up 1 base and J gave up 0 bases, with 8 bases separating them. The germline CDR1 and CDR2 sequences are SGHRS and YFSETQ. The CDR3 sequence is CASSLNGRSYEQYF. The CDR3, as DNA: TGCGCCAGCAGCTTGAACGGGCGCTCCTACGAGCAGTACTTC.

The chain links TRBV5-1 to TRBJ2-6; maybe TRBD2 (5 bases). The CDR3 length is 18 residues. V shed 2 bases and J shed 0 bases, with 15 bases lying between them. Germline lookup yields CDR1 SGHRS and CDR2 YFSETQ. This chain's CDR3 is CASSFLTTTYSGANVLTF. CDR3 sequence (DNA): TGCGCCAGCAGCTTCCTGACTACTACCTACTCTGGGGCCAACGTCCTGACTTTC.

The chain couples TRBV28 to TRBJ2-3; 14 positions agree with TRBD2. V gave up 11 bases and J gave up 3 bases; unmatched junction bases: 4. Germline V gene sequence: CDR1 MDHEN, CDR2 SYDVKM. The length of the CDR3 is 14 residues. In DNA form, the CDR3 reads TGTGCCGCCGGGACTAGCGGGAGTACAGATACGCAGTATTTT. Protein sequence: CAAGTSGSTDTQYF.

V usage is TRBV15 and J usage is TRBJ2-6; D perhaps matches TRBD2 (6 bases). Trimming took 4 bases from V and 1 from J, leaving 20 bases between them. Per germline, CDR1 LNHNV and CDR2 YYDKDF (reference sequence). This CDR3 is 19 amino acids long. The CDR3 here is CATSKVLELGLSGANVLTF. The CDR3 DNA is TGTGCCACCAGCAAAGTCCTAGAACTGGGACTGTCTGGGGCCAACGTCCTGACTTTC.

The rearrangement uses TRBV6-5 and TRBJ2-7; TRBD2 matches at 8 bases. V lost 6 bases and J lost 2; bases outside the gene matches: 9. The CDR3 covers 15 residues. Looked up from germline, CDR1 is MNHEY and CDR2 is SVGAGI. The CDR3 DNA reads as TGTGCCAGCAGCCCGCCGGGGGGGGTAACCTACGAGCAGTACTTC. Translation: CASSPPGGVTYEQYF.

This rearrangement joins TRBV21-1 to TRBJ2-7; TRBD1, the table's D call, lacks a check against the DNA. TRBV21-1 is designated a pseudogene. The CDR3 totals 13 residues. This chain's CDR3 is CASSKDRSYEQYF. CDR3 nucleotide sequence: TGTGCCAGCAGCAAGGACAGATCCTACGAGCAGTACTTC.

Concerning this clone: The CDR3 ends on some other residue instead of the conserved phenylalanine or tryptophan, so this is likely a read error. The J gene is TRBJ1-6, the V gene TRBV18; tentative D call: TRBD1 (6 bases). CDR3 length: 14 amino acids. Germline-derived CDR1 and CDR2 are KGHSH and LQKENI. CDR3 sequence: CAGSPGVGNSPLHV. The CDR3 DNA is TGTGCCGGCTCACCAGGGGTCGGTAATTCACCCCTCCACGTT.

The CDR3 region is CASIRDRDYGYTF. The CDR3 coding sequence is TGTGCCAGCATAAGGGACAGAGACTATGGCTACACCTTC. The rearrangement uses TRBV6-7 and TRBJ1-2; 7 positions match TRBD1. TRBV6-7 is annotated as an ORF whose role is uncertain. CDR3 length: 13 amino acids. Germline trimming cut 7 bases from V and 3 bases from J; bases unmatched to any gene: 5.

The chain employs TRBV28 and TRBJ2-7; 9 bases line up with TRBD1. The CDR3 length is 14 residues. Germline CDR1 and CDR2: MDHEN and SYDVKM. V was pared by 3 bases and J by 6 bases, with 6 bases of the junction left unmatched. The CDR3 protein is CASSFRQGVTEQYF. The CDR3 bases are TGTGCCAGCAGTTTTCGACAGGGGGTTACCGAGCAGTACTTC.

The V call is TRBV18, the J call TRBJ2-7; 9 bases are shared with TRBD2. The germline V gene has CDR1 KGHSH and CDR2 LQKENI. The CDR3 contains 15 residues. After removal of 3 bases from V and 1 base from J, the junction contained 4 bases not matched to a gene. The CDR3 DNA reads TGTGCCAGCTCACCCACTAGCGGGCGATCCTACGAGCAGTACTTC. This translates into CASSPTSGRSYEQYF.

The chain carries TRBV6-5 and TRBJ2-2; a possible D gene is TRBD2 (6 bases). Looked up from germline, CDR1 is MNHEY and CDR2 is SVGAGI. V lost 0 bases to trimming and J lost 5 bases, with 10 bases between them. The CDR3 has 15 residues. CDR3 in amino acids: CASSYSGGETGELFF. The DNA for the CDR3 is TGTGCCAGCAGTTACTCTGGAGGGGAAACCGGGGAGCTGTTTTTT.

V is TRBV28 and J is TRBJ2-2; D is uncertain. Per germline, CDR1 MDHEN and CDR2 SYDVKM. V gave up 6 bases and J gave up 4 bases, with 12 bases separating them. The CDR3 contains 14 residues. For the CDR3, the DNA is TGTGCCAGCAGACCAATTTTCGTCACCGGGGAGCTGTTTTTT. Encoded protein: CASRPIFVTGELFF.

The chain links TRBV11-2 to TRBJ1-3, with unresolved D. The germline CDR1 and CDR2 sequences are SGHAT and FQNNGV. The CDR3 covers 14 residues. V lost 5 bases to trimming and J lost 0 bases, with 8 bases between them. The CDR3 reads CASSQLSSGNTIYF. The CDR3 DNA sequence: TGTGCCAGCAGCCAGTTGAGCTCTGGAAACACCATATATTTT.

V usage is TRBV6-5 and J usage is TRBJ1-3; D perhaps matches TRBD1 (5 bases). Germline loops: CDR1 MNHEY, CDR2 SVGAGI. Trimming shortened V by 3 bases and J by 0 bases, and 9 bases separated the two germline ends. The CDR3 is 15 amino acids. For the CDR3, the DNA is TGTGCCAGCAGTTATTCAGGGAACTCTGGAAACACCATATATTTT. The encoded protein is CASSYSGNSGNTIYF.

The count of this clone is one. V usage is TRBV19 and J usage is TRBJ2-7; 8 positions agree with TRBD1. CDR1 and CDR2 from the germline V gene are LNHDA and SQIVND (reference sequence). The length of the CDR3 is 14 residues. Trimming at V came to 6 bases and at J to 0 bases, leaving 4 bases not matched to a gene. As DNA, the CDR3 is TGTGCCAGTAGCCATACAGGGGGCTCCTACGAGCAGTACTTC. As protein: CASSHTGGSYEQYF.

This chain connects TRBV11-2 to TRBJ2-2; 9 bases match TRBD2. The V segment lost 7 bases and the J segment 7 bases; nucleotides outside the gene matches: 4. Germline CDR1 and CDR2: SGHAT and FQNNGV. The CDR3 is 13 residues long. CDR3 in amino acids: CASNLAGIGELFF. As DNA, the CDR3 is TGTGCCAGCAACCTAGCGGGGATCGGGGAGCTGTTTTTT.

This clone has a handful of counts. The rearrangement uses TRBV30 and TRBJ1-1, with TRBD1 matching 7 bases. This CDR3 has 12 residues. V dropped 5 bases and J dropped 1; count of bases not matched to a gene: 1. The V gene's germline CDR1 is GTSNPN and CDR2 SVGIG (reference sequence). DNA for the CDR3: TGTGCCTGGGGGGACAGGAACACTGAAGCTTTCTTT. This encodes CAWGDRNTEAFF. Filled out from reference TRBV30 and TRBJ1-1, the complete variable domain reads SQTIHQWPATLVQPVGSPLSLECTVEGTSNPNLYWYRQAAGRGLQLLFYSVGIGQISSEVPQNLSASRPQDRQFILSSKKLLLSDSGFYLCAWGDRNTEAFFGQGTRLTVV.

The chain employs TRBV15 and TRBJ2-7; perhaps TRBD2 as D (5 bases). V was trimmed by 5 bases and J by 7 bases, leaving 21 bases between them. There are 15 residues in the CDR3. Germline CDR1 is LNHNV and CDR2 is YYDKDF (reference sequence). CDR3 sequence: CATSPDPGRFAEQYF. The CDR3 DNA is TGTGCCACCAGCCCCGACCCGGGAAGGTTTGCGGAGCAGTACTTC.

J is TRBJ2-3 and V is TRBV7-6; either TRBD1 or TRBD2 may fit D (5 bases each). Trimming shortened V by 5 bases and J by 2 bases, and 11 bases separated the two germline ends. The CDR3 length is 14 residues. Germline CDR1 reads SGHVS; CDR2 reads FNYEAQ. The CDR3 is CASSPTGATDTQYF. CDR3 DNA: TGTGCCAGCAGCCCCACCGGGGCCACAGATACGCAGTATTTT.